These 5 T cell receptor beta chains came from one sample sequenced in a study of CD8+ T cells in alopecia areata. Treatment reported: oral pan-JAK inhibitor, 5-10 mg twice daily. Sequencing relied on a cDNA template that was reverse transcribed from extracted RNA. The method was immunoSEQ multiplex PCR; TCRdb's version includes in-frame clones alone and lacks a portion of them. The sample carries over 100,000 clones, around 50% recorded once. Sequenced material: CD8+ T cells sorted from blood, taken at week 24, from a patient treated with tofacitinib. The receptors stem from a human donor with alopecia areata.

J is TRBJ1-4 and V is TRBV25-1; D is perhaps TRBD1 (6 bases). The CDR3 sequence is 14 residues long. Germline V gives CDR1 MGHDK, CDR2 SYGVNS. V lost 1 base and J lost 12, with 15 bases in between. The CDR3 protein is CASSEWDTIEELFF. The CDR3 DNA reads as TGTGCCAGCAGTGAATGGGACACGATTGAGGAACTGTTTTTT. The variable domain in full, completed from reference TRBV25-1 and TRBJ1-4, reads EADIYQTPRYLVIGTGKKITLECSQTMGHDKMYWYQQDPGMELHLIHYSYGVNSTEKGDLSSESTVSRIRTEHFPLTLESARPSHTSQYLCASSEWDTIEELFFGSGTQLSVL.

The chain joins TRBV15 to TRBJ2-1, with TRBD2 identical over 9 bases. The CDR3 sequence is 14 residues long. Germline V CDR1 and CDR2: LNHNV, YYDKDF (reference sequence). V lost 8 bases to trimming and J lost 3 bases; unmatched junction nucleotides: 5. The CDR3 reads CATGERGDYNEQFF. The CDR3 DNA sequence: TGTGCCACCGGCGAGCGGGGGGACTACAATGAGCAGTTCTTC.

The J gene is TRBJ1-2, the V gene TRBV29-1; 8 nucleotides agree with TRBD1. Germline CDR1 reads SQVTM; CDR2 reads ANQGSEA. This CDR3 has 13 residues. V lost 3 bases and J lost 2; bases outside the gene matches: 2. The CDR3 sequence is CSVEDRENYGYTF. In nucleotides, the CDR3 is TGCAGCGTTGAGGACAGGGAGAACTATGGCTACACCTTC.

A few counts support this clone. The sample contains more than one DNA sequence encoding this CDR3. V and J are TRBV6-5 and TRBJ1-1; a possible D gene is TRBD1 (5 bases). CDR1 MNHEY and CDR2 SVGAGI come from the germline V gene. Deletions cut 6 bases from V and 2 bases from J, with 10 bases between. This CDR3 region has 13 residues. The CDR3 DNA follows: TGTGCCAGCAGCCACGGGGGAAACACTGAAGCTTTCTTT. The encoded protein is CASSHGGNTEAFF.

The rearrangement uses TRBV29-1 and TRBJ2-1, with D maybe TRBD2 (6 bases). Trimming took off 4 bases at V and 9 bases at J, with 7 bases between the two ends. The germline V gene has CDR1 SQVTM and CDR2 ANQGSEA. The CDR3 has 10 amino acids. This CDR3 reads CSVVGGEQFF. In DNA, the CDR3 is TGCAGCGTTGTGGGGGGTGAGCAGTTCTTC.